The 9 T cell receptor beta chains below come from one sample, sequenced in a study of T cell responses to AZD1222 COVID-19 vaccine. Only in-frame clones appear in the TCRdb table, and some are missing; sequencing was by immunoSEQ multiplex PCR. The sample records some 140,000 clones, about 90% being singletons. The starting material was peripheral blood, obtained on day 0 of MenACWY control vaccination. These receptors were collected from an adult in good health.

The chain employs TRBV2 and TRBJ2-4, with D perhaps matching TRBD1 (5 bases). Per germline, CDR1 SNHLY and CDR2 FYNNEI. This CDR3 is built from 16 residues. V lost 4 bases and J 0 bases, leaving 13 bases between the germline ends. CDR3 sequence reads: CASSAGISLAKNIQYF. DNA of the CDR3: TGTGCCAGCAGTGCAGGGATTTCGCTAGCCAAAAACATTCAGTACTTC.

The chain employs TRBV6-1 and TRBJ2-2; possible D gene TRBD2, 7 bases. The CDR3 runs to 16 residues. Germline lookup yields CDR1 MNHNS and CDR2 SASEGT. Trimming shortened V by 3 bases and J by 4 bases, and 15 bases separated the two germline ends. CDR3 nucleotide sequence: TGTGCCAGCAGTGAGGGGGGGGCTCTCGGCACCGGGGAGCTGTTTTTT. Translation: CASSEGGALGTGELFF.

V gene TRBV5-1 combines with J gene TRBJ2-7; 8 bases line up with TRBD1. Germline-derived CDR1 and CDR2 are SGHRS and YFSETQ. After removal of 2 bases from V and 1 base from J, the junction contained 11 bases not matched to a gene. CDR3 size: 17 residues. This CDR3 reads CASSLERTGIVSYEQYF. CDR3 DNA sequence: TGCGCCAGCAGCTTAGAGAGGACAGGGATCGTTTCCTACGAGCAGTACTTC.

This clone has a handful of counts. The rearrangement uses TRBV4-3 and TRBJ2-3; 10 positions agree with TRBD2. Germline V lookup: CDR1 LGHNA, CDR2 YSLEER. Germline trimming cut 0 bases from V and 3 bases from J; bases unmatched to any gene: 3. CDR3 size: 16 residues. The CDR3 spells CASSQDPGLATDTQYF. The CDR3 nucleotides read TGCGCCAGCAGCCAAGATCCGGGACTAGCGACAGATACGCAGTATTTT.

The chain employs TRBV5-4 and TRBJ2-2, with 9 bases lining up with TRBD2. The CDR3 consists of 16 residues. Looked up from germline, CDR1 is SGHNT and CDR2 is YYREEE (reference sequence). V shed 3 bases and J 8 bases; nucleotides not matched to a gene: 11. CDR3 residues: CASSSGGASGTGELFF. The DNA of the CDR3 is TGTGCCAGCAGCTCCGGCGGGGCTAGCGGGACGGGGGAGCTGTTTTTT.

The rearrangement links TRBV11-2 to TRBJ1-5; a possible D gene is TRBD1 (6 bases). CDR1 is SGHAT, CDR2 FQNNGV, per germline. V dropped 2 bases and J dropped 4 bases, with 12 bases sitting between them. The CDR3 loop spans 15 amino acids. The CDR3 spells CASSLQGYVNQPQHF. CDR3 bases: TGTGCCAGCAGCTTACAGGGGTACGTAAATCAGCCCCAGCATTTT.

The rearrangement links TRBV3-1 (or the pseudogene TRBV3-2) to TRBJ1-5; no reliable D call. The length of the CDR3 is 16 residues. The V end lost 1 base, the J end lost 4 bases, and 14 bases lay between the germline ends. In germline, CDR1 is LGHDT, CDR2 YNNKEL (reference sequence). DNA of the CDR3: TGTGCCAGCAGCCAAGGCTTTGGATCCGAAAATCAGCCCCAGCATTTT. Encoded protein: CASSQGFGSENQPQHF.

The chain links TRBV3-1 (or the pseudogene TRBV3-2) to TRBJ2-7; tentatively, D is TRBD1 or TRBD2 (6 bases each). Germline V gene sequence: CDR1 LGHDT, CDR2 YNNKEL (reference sequence). CDR3 length equals 13 residues. V was clipped by 0 bases and J by 7 bases, with 10 bases between them. In DNA, the CDR3 is TGTGCCAGCAGCCAAGATCTAGGGGGGGAGCAGTACGTC. Amino acid sequence: CASSQDLGGEQYV.

This clone was seen once. The junction does not match germline at one end; this may be a read error. The V and J genes are TRBV7-2 and TRBJ1-6; 8 bases align to TRBD1. The CDR3 length is 15 residues. CDR1 and CDR2 from the germline V gene are SGHTA and FQGNSA. The CDR3 loop reads CASSSDRAYNSPLHF. CDR3 sequence (DNA): TGTGCCAGCAGCTCGGACAGGGCCTACAATTCACCCCTCCACTTT.